These 31 T cell receptor beta chains share one sample of origin, sequenced in a study of T cells in localized non-small cell lung cancer. Data came from immunoSEQ multiplex PCR; TCRdb stores just in-frame clones and leaves some out. There are tens of thousands of clones in the sample; around 84% occur only once, and 1.3% lies in the top ten. Material: peripheral blood, obtained before any cancer treatment. The receptors were sampled from a female donor over 55 with stage I lung adenocarcinoma.

V and J are TRBV10-3 and TRBJ1-2; the match to TRBD1 covers 11 bases. The ends lost 7 bases at V and 5 bases at J; junction bases unmatched: 12. The CDR3 consists of 16 residues. The germline V gene has CDR1 ENHRY and CDR2 SYGVKD. The CDR3 nucleotides read TGTGCCATCACTCCCGGAACGGGACAGGGGGATTATGGCTACACCTTC. Translating it yields CAITPGTGQGDYGYTF.

The V and J genes are TRBV9 and TRBJ1-2, with D tentatively TRBD1 (5 bases). The germline V gene has CDR1 SGDLS and CDR2 YYNGEE. Trimming took off 6 bases at V and 4 bases at J, with 13 bases between the two ends. The CDR3 is 13 amino acids. CDR3 nucleotides: TGTGCCAGCACCAGGGCACAGCCCTATGGCTACACCTTC. Translated: CASTRAQPYGYTF.

The rearrangement joins TRBV6-6 to TRBJ1-6; D remains unclear. Germline V gene lookup returns CDR1 MNHNY and CDR2 SVGAGI (reference sequence). The CDR3 is 12 amino acids. V was cut by 10 bases and J by 4 bases, with 8 bases left in between. The CDR3 region has the DNA TGTGCCACCCAGGCGTATAATTCACCCCTCCACTTT. Translated, it gives CATQAYNSPLHF.

CDR3 sequence (DNA): TGTGCCAGTAGTATCGGCCGGGGGTACGTAGATCAGCCCCAGCATTTT. Its translation is CASSIGRGYVDQPQHF. This chain joins TRBV19 and TRBJ1-5; D may be TRBD1 (5 bases). The CDR3 is 16 amino acids. The germline CDR1 and CDR2 sequences are LNHDA and SQIVND (reference sequence). Trimming took off 3 bases at V and 5 bases at J, with 17 bases between the two ends.

The CDR3 reads CASSFQGEGEAFF. CDR3 sequence (DNA): TGTGCCAGCAGCTTCCAGGGGGAAGGTGAAGCTTTCTTT. V usage is TRBV7-9 and J usage is TRBJ1-1; 7 bases match TRBD1. Germline V gives CDR1 SEHNR, CDR2 FQNEAQ (reference sequence). CDR3 length: 13 amino acids. V shed 3 bases, J shed 7 bases, and the junction held 5 bases outside the gene matches.

In nucleotides, the CDR3 is TGTGCCAGCAGTACAGTGTCTGGGGCCAACGTCCTGACTTTC. It is translated as CASSTVSGANVLTF. The chain recombines TRBV6-1 with TRBJ2-6; D ambiguous. Per the germline V gene, CDR1 is MNHNS and CDR2 is SASEGT. The V gene lost 5 bases and the J gene lost 1 base, with 6 bases spanning the gap. The CDR3 spans 14 residues.

The rearrangement links TRBV5-6 to TRBJ2-3; 12 bases line up with TRBD2. V gave up 0 bases and J gave up 5 bases; unmatched junction bases: 7. The CDR3 extends over 17 amino acids. The germline gives CDR1 SGHDT, CDR2 YYEEEE. The CDR3 DNA follows: TGTGCCAGCAGCTTGGCCCTAGCGGGGGGGCTAGTAGATACGCAGTATTTT. Its protein product is CASSLALAGGLVDTQYF.

CDR3 nucleotides: TGCGCCAGCAGTGAGGGACAGGGGGCTAGCGGGGAGCTGTTTTTT. This sequence encodes CASSEGQGASGELFF. The gene calls are TRBV10-1 and TRBJ2-2; 11 bases fit TRBD1. The CDR3 extends over 15 amino acids. The V segment lost 2 bases and the J segment 7 bases; nucleotides outside the gene matches: 3. The germline gives CDR1 WNHNN, CDR2 SYGVQD (reference sequence).

This clone came up a few times. The chain employs TRBV16 and TRBJ1-1, with D possibly TRBD1 on 6 matching bases. The CDR3 consists of 15 residues. CDR1 KGHSY and CDR2 FQNENV come from the germline V gene. V was pared by 1 base and J by 1 base, with 10 bases between. CDR3 in DNA: TGTGCCAGCAGCCAATGGGTCAGGGGGAACACTGAAGCTTTCTTT. This codes for CASSQWVRGNTEAFF.

V is TRBV5-1 and J is TRBJ2-7; D remains ambiguous. Germline V gene sequence: CDR1 SGHRS, CDR2 YFSETQ. This CDR3 contains 14 residues. V lost 2 bases and J 0 bases, leaving 9 bases between the germline ends. The CDR3 loop reads CASSFSTASYEQYF. CDR3 coding DNA: TGCGCCAGCAGCTTTTCGACTGCCTCCTACGAGCAGTACTTC.

V and J are TRBV18 and TRBJ2-7; D gene ambiguous. The CDR3 runs to 12 residues. Looked up from germline, CDR1 is KGHSH and CDR2 is LQKENI. Deletions cut 5 bases from V and 0 bases from J, with 5 bases between. The CDR3 nucleotides are TGTGCCAGCTCATCGACCTCCTACGAGCAGTACTTC. Translation: CASSSTSYEQYF.

The rearrangement uses TRBV7-2 and TRBJ2-7, with unresolved D. Germline V gene data show CDR1 as SGHTA and CDR2 as FQGNSA. This CDR3 region has 16 residues. The V gene lost 3 bases and the J gene lost 0 bases, with 15 bases spanning the gap. The CDR3 is CASSFYSGRTSYEQYF. In DNA form, the CDR3 reads TGTGCCAGCAGCTTTTATTCCGGGCGGACCTCCTACGAGCAGTACTTC.

This clone was observed once. The chain links TRBV11-2 to TRBJ1-1; possible D gene TRBD1, 6 bases. The V and J ends lost 5 bases and 4 bases respectively, with 14 bases between them. Germline CDR1 SGHAT, CDR2 FQNNGV. The CDR3 contains 14 residues. DNA for the CDR3: TGTGCCAGCAGCACAGGGACCTTAGGCACTGAAGCTTTCTTT. Residues: CASSTGTLGTEAFF. Drawing the rest from reference TRBV11-2 and TRBJ1-1, the complete variable domain is EAGVAQSPRYKIIEKRQSVAFWCNPISGHATLYWYQQILGQGPKLLIQFQNNGVVDDSQLPKDRFSAERLKGVDSTLKIQPAKLEDSAVYLCASSTGTLGTEAFFGQGTRLTVV.

The V call is TRBV2, the J call TRBJ2-4; D possibly corresponds to TRBD2 (6 bases). The V end lost 7 bases, the J end lost 5 bases, and 12 bases lay between the germline ends. The CDR3 runs 13 residues. CDR1 is SNHLY and CDR2 is FYNNEI in the germline V gene. The CDR3 coding sequence is TGTGCCAGCAAACGGGAGCTAGAAAACATTCAGTACTTC. Amino acids: CASKRELENIQYF.

This chain uses TRBV11-2 with TRBJ2-5, with D possibly being TRBD1 or TRBD2 (5 bases each). The V gene's germline CDR1 is SGHAT and CDR2 FQNNGV. V was trimmed by 5 bases and J by 5 bases, leaving 18 bases between them. The CDR3 consists of 15 residues. CDR3 in amino acids: CASSTRSGLIETQYF. The CDR3 DNA reads as TGTGCCAGCAGCACTAGATCAGGGCTAATCGAGACCCAGTACTTC.

This sequence joins TRBV7-2 and TRBJ1-4; no reliable D call. CDR3 size: 14 residues. The germline V gene has CDR1 SGHTA and CDR2 FQGNSA. Trimming pared 5 bases from V and 8 bases from J, leaving 15 bases between. The CDR3 region has the DNA TGTGCCAGCAGCCGGGATAGCTCCGGCGAAAAACTGTTTTTT. Translated: CASSRDSSGEKLFF.

The rearrangement links TRBV7-2 to TRBJ1-1; D possibly corresponds to TRBD1 (5 bases). CDR1 and CDR2 (germline): SGHTA, FQGNSA. The CDR3 length is 14 residues. V was clipped by 3 bases and J by 3 bases, with 11 bases between them. The CDR3 DNA sequence: TGTGCCAGCAGCTTTCAGGGAGGGGACACTGAAGCTTTCTTT. This sequence encodes CASSFQGGDTEAFF.

The chain couples TRBV7-9 to TRBJ1-4, with a possible D match to TRBD1 (6 bases). V was clipped by 5 bases and J by 2 bases, with 18 bases between them. This CDR3 has 17 amino acids. The germline gives CDR1 SEHNR, CDR2 FQNEAQ (reference sequence). CDR3 in amino acids: CASSPTGGATTNEKLFF. The CDR3 DNA reads TGTGCCAGCAGCCCTACGGGGGGGGCCACCACTAATGAAAAACTGTTTTTT.

This clone was recorded once. V is TRBV28 and J is TRBJ2-7, with TRBD2 identical over 8 bases. The germline V gene encodes CDR1 MDHEN and CDR2 SYDVKM. V trimming: 5 bases; J trimming: 3 bases; junction bases outside the gene matches: 6. This CDR3 has 14 amino acids. CDR3 coding DNA: TGTGCCAGCAGTAAATCGGGAGGGCGCTACGAGCAGTACTTC. Translating it yields CASSKSGGRYEQYF.

The chain combines TRBV27 with TRBJ1-5; a possible D gene is TRBD1 (5 bases). Germline loops: CDR1 MNHEY, CDR2 SMNVEV (reference sequence). V gave up 7 bases and J gave up 6 bases, with 10 bases separating them. This CDR3 is 12 amino acids long. CDR3: CASTNGGQPQHF. The DNA for the CDR3 is TGTGCCAGCACCAATGGGGGTCAGCCCCAGCATTTT.

V usage is TRBV7-2 and J usage is TRBJ2-7, with 12 bases aligning to TRBD1. The V gene end was trimmed by 5 bases and the J gene end by 7 bases; junction bases not matched to a gene: 12. Looked up from germline, CDR1 is SGHTA and CDR2 is FQGNSA. The CDR3 has 16 amino acids. DNA of the CDR3: TGTGCCAGCAGCCCCGGGGGGACAGGGGGCACGCGGGAGCAGTACTTC. This encodes CASSPGGTGGTREQYF. Combining the CDR3 with reference TRBV7-2 and TRBJ2-7 gives the whole variable domain GAGVSQSPSNKVTEKGKDVELRCDPISGHTALYWYRQSLGQGLEFLIYFQGNSAPDKSGLPSDRFSAERTGGSVSTLTIQRTQQEDSAVYLCASSPGGTGGTREQYFGPGTRLTVT.

This clone was seen once. The chain links TRBV5-1 to TRBJ1-3; TRBD1 matches 7 bases. The CDR3 contains 16 residues. The germline V gene encodes CDR1 SGHRS and CDR2 YFSETQ. V lost 2 bases and J lost 0; bases outside the gene matches: 5. CDR3 sequence reads: CASSFRGAFSGNTIYF. The CDR3 DNA sequence: TGCGCCAGCAGCTTCAGGGGGGCGTTCTCTGGAAACACCATATATTTT.

Only one count was recorded for this clone. This chain links TRBV11-2 with TRBJ2-3; weak D call: TRBD1 (5 bases). CDR1 and CDR2 (germline): SGHAT, FQNNGV. This CDR3 spans 13 amino acids. V lost 5 bases to trimming and J lost 6 bases, with 12 bases between them. This chain's CDR3 is CASSVSGMDTQYF. As DNA, the CDR3 is TGTGCCAGCAGCGTTTCAGGGATGGATACGCAGTATTTT.

The chain joins TRBV7-2 to TRBJ2-4, with 7 bases that match TRBD1. Per the germline V gene, CDR1 is SGHTA and CDR2 is FQGNSA. The CDR3 sequence is 17 residues long. With V trimmed by 5 bases and J by 0 bases, 10 bases remained unmatched. CDR3 in DNA: TGTGCCAGCAGCCGACTCAGGGGGAATCTAGCCAAAAACATTCAGTACTTC. Translating gives CASSRLRGNLAKNIQYF.

The genes are TRBV7-2 and TRBJ1-2; possibly TRBD1 for D (5 bases). The germline CDR1 and CDR2 sequences are SGHTA and FQGNSA. The CDR3 length is 14 residues. The ends were cut back, 4 bases at V and 2 bases at J, with 11 bases in the middle. CDR3 coding DNA: TGTGCCAGCAGCTACCGACAGAGGAACTATGGCTACACCTTC. This gives the protein CASSYRQRNYGYTF.

This clone was seen only once. The J gene is TRBJ2-7, the V gene TRBV6-5, with 12 bases aligning to TRBD2. Germline trimming cut 5 bases from V and 3 bases from J; bases unmatched to any gene: 5. Germline assignment: CDR1 MNHEY and CDR2 SVGAGI. The length of the CDR3 is 15 residues. The CDR3 here is CASSNLAGGHYEQYF. The CDR3 DNA sequence: TGTGCCAGCAGTAATCTAGCGGGAGGGCACTACGAGCAGTACTTC.

This clone has a handful of counts. The J gene is TRBJ1-6, the V gene TRBV7-9; 7 bases are a match to TRBD1. The CDR3 spans 15 residues. V lost 2 bases to trimming and J lost 5 bases; unmatched junction nucleotides: 3. Per the germline V gene, CDR1 is SEHNR and CDR2 is FQNEAQ (reference sequence). CDR3: CASSLTGTDNSPLHF. The CDR3, as DNA: TGTGCCAGCAGCTTAACCGGGACAGATAATTCACCCCTCCACTTT.

This clone showed up just once. This chain connects TRBV28 to TRBJ2-3; D is unclear. CDR1 and CDR2 from the germline V gene are MDHEN and SYDVKM. The V end lost 7 bases, the J end lost 1 base, and 6 bases lay between the germline ends. CDR3 size: 12 residues. Here the CDR3 DNA reads TGTGCCAGCACCTCGGGCACAGATACGCAGTATTTT. This codes for CASTSGTDTQYF. Based on the CDR3 plus reference TRBV28 and TRBJ2-3, the full variable domain is DVKVTQSSRYLVKRTGEKVFLECVQDMDHENMFWYRQDPGLGLRLIYFSYDVKMKEKGDIPEGYSVSREKKERFSLILESASTNQTSMYLCASTSGTDTQYFGPGTRLTVL.

V usage is TRBV28 and J usage is TRBJ2-1; TRBD2 is a possible D gene (6 bases). CDR3 size: 13 residues. Deletions cut 6 bases from V and 9 bases from J, with 15 bases between. The germline V gene encodes CDR1 MDHEN and CDR2 SYDVKM. The CDR3 DNA reads TGTGCCAGCAGCCGGGACTCAGCGCGTGAGCAGTTCTTC. It specifies CASSRDSAREQFF. Complete variable domain (other parts from reference TRBV28 and TRBJ2-1): DVKVTQSSRYLVKRTGEKVFLECVQDMDHENMFWYRQDPGLGLRLIYFSYDVKMKEKGDIPEGYSVSREKKERFSLILESASTNQTSMYLCASSRDSAREQFFGPGTRLTVL.

The V and J genes are TRBV5-4 and TRBJ1-2, with a weak D call TRBD1 (5 bases). Trimming stripped 4 bases from V and 2 bases from J, with 18 bases between. This CDR3 comprises 16 residues. The germline V gene encodes CDR1 SGHNT and CDR2 YYREEE (reference sequence). The DNA of the CDR3 is TGTGCCAGCAGCCCCGGAGGGGCAGTGGGAAACTATGGCTACACCTTC. As protein: CASSPGGAVGNYGYTF.

The chain has TRBV28 and TRBJ1-2; no firm D call. This CDR3 has 11 residues. V was cut by 7 bases and J by 2 bases, with 5 bases left in between. Germline lookup yields CDR1 MDHEN and CDR2 SYDVKM. CDR3 sequence reads: CASTHNYGYTF. DNA of the CDR3: TGTGCCAGCACGCACAACTATGGCTACACCTTC.